This TCR beta chain came from a study of blood T cell repertoires in COVID-19. Sequenced by immunoSEQ multiplex PCR; TCRdb stores in-frame clones only, minus some. The top ten hold 9.7% of the sample, which has about 200,000 clones, approximately 80% seen once. This CDR3 has 16 amino acids. CDR1 is SGHAT and CDR2 is FQNNGV in the germline V gene. The V and J ends lost 2 bases and 3 bases respectively, with 16 bases between them. The rearrangement uses TRBV11-2 and TRBJ1-2, with D maybe TRBD1 (5 bases). The specimen was peripheral blood. The receptor's source is a man aged 50 to 59 with active or convalescent COVID-19. Here the CDR3 reads CASSLRAVAGHYGYTF. CDR3 bases: TGTGCCAGCAGCTTAAGGGCCGTAGCGGGGCACTATGGCTACACCTTC.